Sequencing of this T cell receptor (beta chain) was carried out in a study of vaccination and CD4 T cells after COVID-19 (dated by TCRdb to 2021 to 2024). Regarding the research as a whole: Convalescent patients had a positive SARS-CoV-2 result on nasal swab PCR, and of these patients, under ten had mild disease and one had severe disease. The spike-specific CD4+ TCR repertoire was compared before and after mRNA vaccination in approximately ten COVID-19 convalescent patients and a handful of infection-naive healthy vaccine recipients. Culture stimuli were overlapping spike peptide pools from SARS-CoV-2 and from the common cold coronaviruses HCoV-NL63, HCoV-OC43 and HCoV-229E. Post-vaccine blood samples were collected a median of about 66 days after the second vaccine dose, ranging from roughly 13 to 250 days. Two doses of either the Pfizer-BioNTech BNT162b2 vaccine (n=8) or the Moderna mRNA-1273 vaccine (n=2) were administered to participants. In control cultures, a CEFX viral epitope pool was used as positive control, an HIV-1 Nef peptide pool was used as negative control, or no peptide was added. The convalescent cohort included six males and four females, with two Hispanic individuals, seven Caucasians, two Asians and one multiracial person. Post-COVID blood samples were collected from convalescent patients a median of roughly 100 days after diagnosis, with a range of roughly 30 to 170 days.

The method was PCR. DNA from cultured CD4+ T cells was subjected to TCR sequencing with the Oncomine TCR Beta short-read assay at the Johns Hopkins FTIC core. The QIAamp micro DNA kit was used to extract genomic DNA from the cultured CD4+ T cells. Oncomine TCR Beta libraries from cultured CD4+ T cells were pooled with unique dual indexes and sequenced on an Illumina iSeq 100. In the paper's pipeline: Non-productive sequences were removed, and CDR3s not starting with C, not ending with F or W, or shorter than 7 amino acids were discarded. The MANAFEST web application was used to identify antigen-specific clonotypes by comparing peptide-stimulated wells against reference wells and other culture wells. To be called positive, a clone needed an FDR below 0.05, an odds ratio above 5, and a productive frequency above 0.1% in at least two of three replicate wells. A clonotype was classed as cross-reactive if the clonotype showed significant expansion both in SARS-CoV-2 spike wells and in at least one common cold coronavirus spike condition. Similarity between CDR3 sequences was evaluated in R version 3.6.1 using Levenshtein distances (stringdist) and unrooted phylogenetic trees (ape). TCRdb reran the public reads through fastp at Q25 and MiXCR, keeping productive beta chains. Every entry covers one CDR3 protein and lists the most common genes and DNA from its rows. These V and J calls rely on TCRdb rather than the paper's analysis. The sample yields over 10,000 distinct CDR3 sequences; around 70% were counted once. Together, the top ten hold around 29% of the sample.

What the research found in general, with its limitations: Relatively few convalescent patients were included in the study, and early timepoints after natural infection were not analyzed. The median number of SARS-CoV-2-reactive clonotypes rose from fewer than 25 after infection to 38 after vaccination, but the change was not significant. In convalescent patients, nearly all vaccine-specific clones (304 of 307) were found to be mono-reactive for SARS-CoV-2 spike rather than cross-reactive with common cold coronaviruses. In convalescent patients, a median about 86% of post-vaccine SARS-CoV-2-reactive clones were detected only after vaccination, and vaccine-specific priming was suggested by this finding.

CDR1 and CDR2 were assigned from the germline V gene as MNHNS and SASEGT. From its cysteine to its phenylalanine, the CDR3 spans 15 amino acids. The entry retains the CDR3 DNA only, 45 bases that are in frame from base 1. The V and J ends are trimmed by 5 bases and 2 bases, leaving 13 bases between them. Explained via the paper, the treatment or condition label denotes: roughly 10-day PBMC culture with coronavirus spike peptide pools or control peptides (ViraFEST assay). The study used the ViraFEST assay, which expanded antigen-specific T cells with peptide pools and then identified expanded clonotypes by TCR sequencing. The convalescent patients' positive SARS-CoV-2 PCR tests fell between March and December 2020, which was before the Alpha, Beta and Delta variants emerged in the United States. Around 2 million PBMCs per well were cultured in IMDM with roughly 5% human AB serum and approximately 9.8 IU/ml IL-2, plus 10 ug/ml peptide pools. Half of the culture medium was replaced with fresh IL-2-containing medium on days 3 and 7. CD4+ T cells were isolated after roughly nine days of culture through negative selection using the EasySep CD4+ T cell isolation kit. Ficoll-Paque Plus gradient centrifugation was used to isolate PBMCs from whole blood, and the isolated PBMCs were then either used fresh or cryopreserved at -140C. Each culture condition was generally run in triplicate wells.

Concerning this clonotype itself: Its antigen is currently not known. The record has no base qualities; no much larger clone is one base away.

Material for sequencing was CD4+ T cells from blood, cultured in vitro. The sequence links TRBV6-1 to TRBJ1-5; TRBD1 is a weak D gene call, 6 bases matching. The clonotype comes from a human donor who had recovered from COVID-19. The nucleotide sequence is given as TGTGCCAGCAGTCCCCTAAGGGGGGGCAATCAGCCCCAGCATTTT. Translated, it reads CASSPLRGGNQPQHF.